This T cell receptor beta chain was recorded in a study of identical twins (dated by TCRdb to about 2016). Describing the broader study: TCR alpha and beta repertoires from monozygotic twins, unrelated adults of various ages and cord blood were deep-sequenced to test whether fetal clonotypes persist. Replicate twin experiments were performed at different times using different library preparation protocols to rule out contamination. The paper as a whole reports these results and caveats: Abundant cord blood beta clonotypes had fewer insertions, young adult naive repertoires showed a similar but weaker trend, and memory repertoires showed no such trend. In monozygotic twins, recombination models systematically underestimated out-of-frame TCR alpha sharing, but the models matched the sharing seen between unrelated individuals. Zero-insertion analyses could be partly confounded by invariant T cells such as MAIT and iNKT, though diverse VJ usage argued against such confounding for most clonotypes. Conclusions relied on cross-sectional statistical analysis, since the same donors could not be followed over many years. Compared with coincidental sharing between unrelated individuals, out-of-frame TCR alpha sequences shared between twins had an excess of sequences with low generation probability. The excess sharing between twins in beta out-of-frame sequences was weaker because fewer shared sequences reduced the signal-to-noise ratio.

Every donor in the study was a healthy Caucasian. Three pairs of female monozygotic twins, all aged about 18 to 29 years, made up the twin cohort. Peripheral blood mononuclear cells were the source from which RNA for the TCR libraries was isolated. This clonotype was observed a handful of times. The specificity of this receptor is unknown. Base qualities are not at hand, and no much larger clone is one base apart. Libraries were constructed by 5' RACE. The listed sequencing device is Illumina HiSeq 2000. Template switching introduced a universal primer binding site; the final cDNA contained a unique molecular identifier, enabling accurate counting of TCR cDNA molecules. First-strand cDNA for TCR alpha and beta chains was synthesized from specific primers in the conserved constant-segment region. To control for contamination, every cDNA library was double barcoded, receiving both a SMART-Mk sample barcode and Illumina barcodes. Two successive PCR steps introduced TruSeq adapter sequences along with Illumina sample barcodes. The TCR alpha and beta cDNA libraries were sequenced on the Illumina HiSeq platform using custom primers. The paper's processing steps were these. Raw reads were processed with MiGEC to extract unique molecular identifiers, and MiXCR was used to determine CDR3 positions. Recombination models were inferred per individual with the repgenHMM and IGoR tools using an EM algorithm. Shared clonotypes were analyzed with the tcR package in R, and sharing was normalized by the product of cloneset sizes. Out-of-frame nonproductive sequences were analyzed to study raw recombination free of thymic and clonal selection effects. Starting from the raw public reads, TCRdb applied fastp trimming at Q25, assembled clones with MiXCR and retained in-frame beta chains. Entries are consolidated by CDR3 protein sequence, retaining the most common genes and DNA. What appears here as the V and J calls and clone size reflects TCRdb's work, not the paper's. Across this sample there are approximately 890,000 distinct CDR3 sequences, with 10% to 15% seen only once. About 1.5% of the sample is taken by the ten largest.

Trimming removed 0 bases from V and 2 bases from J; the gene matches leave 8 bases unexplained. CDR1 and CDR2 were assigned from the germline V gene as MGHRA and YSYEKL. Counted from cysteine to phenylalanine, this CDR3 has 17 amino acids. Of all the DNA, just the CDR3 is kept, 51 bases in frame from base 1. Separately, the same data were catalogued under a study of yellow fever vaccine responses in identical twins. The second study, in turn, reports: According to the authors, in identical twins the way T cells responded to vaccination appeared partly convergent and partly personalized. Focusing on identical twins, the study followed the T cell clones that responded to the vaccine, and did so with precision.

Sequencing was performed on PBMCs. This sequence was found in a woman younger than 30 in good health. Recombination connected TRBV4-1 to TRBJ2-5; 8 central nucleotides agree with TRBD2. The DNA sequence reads TGCGCCAGCAGCCAAGATGACGCGGGGGGCCTACAAGAGACCCAGTACTTC. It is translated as CASSQDDAGGLQETQYF.